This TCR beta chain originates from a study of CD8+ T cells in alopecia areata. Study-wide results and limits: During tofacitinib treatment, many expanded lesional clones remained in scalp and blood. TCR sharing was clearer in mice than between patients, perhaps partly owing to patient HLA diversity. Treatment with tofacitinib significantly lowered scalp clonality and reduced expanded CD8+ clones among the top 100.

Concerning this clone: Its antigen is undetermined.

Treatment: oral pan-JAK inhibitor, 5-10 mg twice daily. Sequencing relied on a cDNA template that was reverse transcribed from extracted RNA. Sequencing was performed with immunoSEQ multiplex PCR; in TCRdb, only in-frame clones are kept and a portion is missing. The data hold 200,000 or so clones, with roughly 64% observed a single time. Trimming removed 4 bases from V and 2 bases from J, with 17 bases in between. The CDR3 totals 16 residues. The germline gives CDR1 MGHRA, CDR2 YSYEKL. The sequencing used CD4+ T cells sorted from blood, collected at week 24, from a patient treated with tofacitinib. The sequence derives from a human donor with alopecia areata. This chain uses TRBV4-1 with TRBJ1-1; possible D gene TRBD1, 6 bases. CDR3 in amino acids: CASSRALTGANTEAFF. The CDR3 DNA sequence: TGCGCCAGCAGCCGCGCCTTGACAGGAGCCAACACTGAAGCTTTCTTT.